The 5 T cell receptor beta chains given below trace back to one sample, sequenced in a study of cytomegalovirus exposure and HLA in healthy donors. This PCR relied on a set of 60 Vbeta primers and 13 Jbeta primers. Only in-frame clones appear in the TCRdb table, and some are missing; sequencing was by immunoSEQ multiplex PCR. The table shows under 200,000 clones, with over 60% occurring only once. Material for sequencing was PBMCs. These receptors were taken from a man aged 50-59 years in good health and CMV-seropositive.

J is TRBJ2-1 and V is TRBV2; D is unresolved. From germline, CDR1 is SNHLY and CDR2 FYNNEI. Trimming pared 2 bases from V and 6 bases from J, leaving 2 bases between. This CDR3 comprises 11 residues. The CDR3 loop reads CASSELNEQFF. In DNA form, the CDR3 reads TGTGCCAGCAGTGAACTCAATGAGCAGTTCTTC.

The V call is TRBV10-3, the J call TRBJ1-5; D not certain. This CDR3 is 14 amino acids long. From germline, CDR1 is ENHRY and CDR2 SYGVKD. Trimming shortened V by 2 bases and J by 0 bases, and 5 bases separated the two germline ends. CDR3 in DNA: TGTGCCATCAGTGAGACAGTTAGCAATCAGCCCCAGCATTTT. Its translation is CAISETVSNQPQHF.

V usage is TRBV5-4 and J usage is TRBJ2-5; D possibly corresponds to TRBD2 (6 bases). This CDR3 has 14 residues. V dropped 0 bases and J dropped 5 bases, with 11 bases sitting between them. The germline V gene encodes CDR1 SGHNT and CDR2 YYREEE (reference sequence). The DNA for the CDR3 is TGTGCCAGCAGCTTGGAAGGAGGGCACGAGACCCAGTACTTC. It yields the protein CASSLEGGHETQYF.

The chain couples TRBV9 to TRBJ2-5, with 10 positions matching TRBD2. J lost 0 bases, V lost 2 bases, and 4 bases had no gene match. The CDR3 contains 16 residues. Germline CDR1 is SGDLS and CDR2 is YYNGEE. CDR3 bases: TGTGCCAGCAGCGTGAGCGGGGGGGTATACCAAGAGACCCAGTACTTC. It encodes CASSVSGGVYQETQYF.

The chain recombines TRBV4-1 with TRBJ1-4; 9 bases align to TRBD1. The length of the CDR3 is 14 residues. The V gene end was trimmed by 7 bases and the J gene end by 5 bases; junction bases not matched to a gene: 5. Per the germline V gene, CDR1 is MGHRA and CDR2 is YSYEKL. For the CDR3, the DNA is TGCGCCAGCAACCTCGGGACAGGGAATGAAAAACTGTTTTTT. It yields the protein CASNLGTGNEKLFF.